This T cell receptor (beta chain) was documented in a study of blood T cell repertoires in COVID-19. Across the whole study: The origin of the acute and convalescent COVID-19 samples was the United States, Italy and Spain. PBMCs, B-cell-depleted T cells, or T cells were the source of the cDNA or gDNA that made up the material.

Authors' analysis steps: Cell counts per sample came from amplifying reference gene primers. TCRdb keeps only in-frame clones here, not all; method: immunoSEQ multiplex PCR. That table gives V, J and clone size, and the DNA gave D and trimming. The data contain roughly 130,000 clones, 87% of them singletons. The V gene's germline CDR1 is MDHEN and CDR2 SYDVKM. This CDR3 comprises 16 residues. The J segment lost 8 bases and the V segment lost 6 bases, leaving 15 bases of the junction unmatched. This sequence joins TRBV28 and TRBJ1-4; 7 bases fit TRBD1. The source of this sequence is a woman in her fifties or sixties with acute or convalescent COVID-19. The sequencing input was peripheral blood. In nucleotides, the CDR3 is TGTGCCAGCAGGGGTACCGGGACAGCCAATCTAGAAAAACTGTTTTTT. It yields the protein CASRGTGTANLEKLFF.